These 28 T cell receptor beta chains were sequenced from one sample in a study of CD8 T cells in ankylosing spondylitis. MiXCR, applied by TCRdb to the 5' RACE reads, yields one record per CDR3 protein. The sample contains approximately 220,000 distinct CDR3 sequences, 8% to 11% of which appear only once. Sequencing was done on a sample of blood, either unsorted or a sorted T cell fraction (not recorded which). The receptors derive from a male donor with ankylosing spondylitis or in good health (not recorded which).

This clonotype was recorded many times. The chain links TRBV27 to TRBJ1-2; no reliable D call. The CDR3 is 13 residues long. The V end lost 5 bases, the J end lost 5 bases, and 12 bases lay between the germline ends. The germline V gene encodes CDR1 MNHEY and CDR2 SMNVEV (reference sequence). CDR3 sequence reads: CASSPWTEYGYTF. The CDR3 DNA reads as TGTGCCAGCAGTCCCTGGACGGAATATGGCTACACCTTC.

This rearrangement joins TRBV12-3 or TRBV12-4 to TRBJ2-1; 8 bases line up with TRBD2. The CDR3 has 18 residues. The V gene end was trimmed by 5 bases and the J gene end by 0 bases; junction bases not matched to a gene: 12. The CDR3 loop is CASSPPGGRASSYNEQFF. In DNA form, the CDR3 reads TGTGCCAGCAGTCCGCCGGGGGGGCGAGCTAGCTCCTACAATGAGCAGTTCTTC.

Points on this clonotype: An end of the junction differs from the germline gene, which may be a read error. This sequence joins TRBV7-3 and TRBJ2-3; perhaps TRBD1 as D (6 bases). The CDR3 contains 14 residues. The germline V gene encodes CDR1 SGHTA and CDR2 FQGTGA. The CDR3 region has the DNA TGTGCCACCAGCTTCAACAGGGATACAGATACGCAGTATTTT. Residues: CATSFNRDTDTQYF. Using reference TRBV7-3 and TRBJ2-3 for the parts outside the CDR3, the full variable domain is GAGVSQTPSNKVTEKGKYVELRCDPISGHTALYWYRQSLGQGPEFLIYFQGTGAADDSGLPNDRFFAVRPEGSVSTLKIQRTERGDSAVYLCATSFNRDTDTQYFGPGTRLTVL.

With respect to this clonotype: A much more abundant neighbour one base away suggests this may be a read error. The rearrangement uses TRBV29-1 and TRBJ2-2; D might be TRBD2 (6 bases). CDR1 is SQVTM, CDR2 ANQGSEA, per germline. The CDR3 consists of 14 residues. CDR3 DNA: TGCAGCGTTGGGAAGGGAGCGAACACCGGGGGGCTGTTTTTT. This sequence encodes CSVGKGANTGGLFF.

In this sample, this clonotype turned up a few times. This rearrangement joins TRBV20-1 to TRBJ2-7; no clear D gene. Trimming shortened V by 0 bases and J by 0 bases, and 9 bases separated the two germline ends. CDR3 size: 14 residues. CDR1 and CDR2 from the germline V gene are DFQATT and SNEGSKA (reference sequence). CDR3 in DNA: TGCAGTGCTAGAGAAGGCTCCTTCTCCTACGAGCAGTACTTC. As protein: CSAREGSFSYEQYF.

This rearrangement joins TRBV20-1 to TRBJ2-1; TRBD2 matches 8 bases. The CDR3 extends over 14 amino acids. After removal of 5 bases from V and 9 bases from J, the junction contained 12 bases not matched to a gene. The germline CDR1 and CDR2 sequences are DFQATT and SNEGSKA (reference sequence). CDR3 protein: CSARSGGGYGEQFF. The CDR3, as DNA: TGCAGTGCTCGAAGCGGGGGAGGGTATGGTGAGCAGTTCTTC.

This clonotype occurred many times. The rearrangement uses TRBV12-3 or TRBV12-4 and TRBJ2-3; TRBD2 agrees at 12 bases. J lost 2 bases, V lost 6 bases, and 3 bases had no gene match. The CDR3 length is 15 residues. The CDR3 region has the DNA TGTGCCAGCAGGCGACTAGCGGGGGCCACAGATACGCAGTATTTT. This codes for CASRRLAGATDTQYF.

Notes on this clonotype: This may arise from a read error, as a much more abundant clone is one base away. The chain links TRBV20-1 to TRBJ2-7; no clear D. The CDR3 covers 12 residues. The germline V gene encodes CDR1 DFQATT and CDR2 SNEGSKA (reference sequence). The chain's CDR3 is CSASIAEYEQHF. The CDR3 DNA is TGCAGTGCTAGTATCGCAGAATACGAGCAGCACTTC.

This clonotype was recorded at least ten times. This CDR3 reads CSARPGAGNTIYF. CDR3 in DNA: TGCAGTGCTAGACCAGGGGCTGGAAACACCATATATTTT. The chain uses TRBV20-1 and TRBJ1-3, with a weak D call TRBD1 (6 bases). Trimming pared 2 bases from V and 2 bases from J, leaving 7 bases between. CDR1 is DFQATT, CDR2 SNEGSKA, per germline (reference sequence). This CDR3 region has 13 residues.

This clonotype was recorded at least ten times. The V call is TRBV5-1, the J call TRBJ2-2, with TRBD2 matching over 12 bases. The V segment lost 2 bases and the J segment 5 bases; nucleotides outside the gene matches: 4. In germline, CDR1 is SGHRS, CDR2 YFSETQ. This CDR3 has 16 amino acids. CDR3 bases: TGCGCCAGCAGCTTACTAGCGGGAGGAACGACCGGGGAGCTGTTTTTT. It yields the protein CASSLLAGGTTGELFF.

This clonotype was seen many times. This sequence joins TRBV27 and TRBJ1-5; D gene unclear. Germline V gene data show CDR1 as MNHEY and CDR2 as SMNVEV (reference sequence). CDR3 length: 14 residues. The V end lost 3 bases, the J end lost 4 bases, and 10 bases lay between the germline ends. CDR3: CASSFGVGNQPQHF. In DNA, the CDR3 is TGTGCCAGCAGTTTTGGGGTGGGAAATCAGCCCCAGCATTTT.

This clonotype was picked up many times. The chain's CDR3 is CASSPQGANEKLFF. CDR3 nucleotide sequence: TGCGCCAGCAGCCCCCAGGGGGCTAATGAAAAACTGTTTTTT. The genes are TRBV5-1 and TRBJ1-4; 7 bases fit TRBD1. CDR1 is SGHRS and CDR2 is YFSETQ in the germline V gene. CDR3 length equals 14 residues. Trimming removed 4 bases from V and 3 bases from J; junction bases left unmatched: 3. Full variable domain (outside the CDR3, taken from reference TRBV5-1 and TRBJ1-4): KAGVTQTPRYLIKTRGQQVTLSCSPISGHRSVSWYQQTPGQGLQFLFEYFSETQRNKGNFPGRFSGRQFSNSRSEMNVSTLELGDSALYLCASSPQGANEKLFFGSGTQLSVL.

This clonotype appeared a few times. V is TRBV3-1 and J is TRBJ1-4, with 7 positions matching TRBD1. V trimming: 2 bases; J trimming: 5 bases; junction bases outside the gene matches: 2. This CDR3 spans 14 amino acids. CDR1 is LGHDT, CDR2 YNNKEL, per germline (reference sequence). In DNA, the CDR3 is TGTGCCAGCAGCCAACGACAGGGAAATGAAAAACTGTTTTTT. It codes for CASSQRQGNEKLFF.

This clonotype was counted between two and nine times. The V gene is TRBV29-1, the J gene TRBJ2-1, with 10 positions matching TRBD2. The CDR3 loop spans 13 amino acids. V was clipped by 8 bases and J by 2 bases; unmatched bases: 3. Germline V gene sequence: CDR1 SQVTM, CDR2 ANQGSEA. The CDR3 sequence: CSLLAGPYNEQFF. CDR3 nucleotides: TGCAGCTTACTAGCGGGGCCCTACAATGAGCAGTTCTTC.

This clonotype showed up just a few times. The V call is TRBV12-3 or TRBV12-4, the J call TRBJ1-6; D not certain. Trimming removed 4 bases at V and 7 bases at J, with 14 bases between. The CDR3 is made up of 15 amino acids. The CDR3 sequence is CASSSEGMGNSPLHF. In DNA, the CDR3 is TGTGCCAGCAGTTCCGAAGGGATGGGAAATTCACCCCTCCACTTT.

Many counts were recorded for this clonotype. CDR3 nucleotide sequence: TGCAGTGCTAGAGATCTGGGTGTGGCTGGAAACACCATATATTTT. Its protein is CSARDLGVAGNTIYF. This chain joins TRBV20-1 and TRBJ1-3, with D unresolved. The germline V gene has CDR1 DFQATT and CDR2 SNEGSKA (reference sequence). V lost 0 bases and J 2 bases, leaving 11 bases between the germline ends. The CDR3 spans 15 residues.

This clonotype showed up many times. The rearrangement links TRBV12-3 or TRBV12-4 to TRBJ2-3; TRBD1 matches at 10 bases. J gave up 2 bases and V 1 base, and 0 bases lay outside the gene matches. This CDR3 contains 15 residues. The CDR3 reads CASSLGQGATDTQYF. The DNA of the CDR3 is TGTGCCAGCAGTTTAGGACAGGGGGCCACAGATACGCAGTATTTT.

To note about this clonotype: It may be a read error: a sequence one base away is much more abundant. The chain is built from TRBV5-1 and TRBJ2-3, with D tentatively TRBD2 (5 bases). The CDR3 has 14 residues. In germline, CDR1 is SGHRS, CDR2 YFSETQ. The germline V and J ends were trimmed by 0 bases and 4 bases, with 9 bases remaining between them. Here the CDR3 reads CASSLVEGADTQYF. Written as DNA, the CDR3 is TGCGCCAGCAGCTTGGTAGAGGGCGCAGATACGCAGTATTTT.

The CDR3 DNA follows: TGTGCCACCAGCAGGGCGGAACGGGGGCCCAATCAGCCCCAGCATTTT. Protein product: CATSRAERGPNQPQHF. The rearrangement joins TRBV15 to TRBJ1-5; tentative D call: TRBD1 (6 bases). The CDR3 runs to 16 residues. Per the germline V gene, CDR1 is LNHNV and CDR2 is YYDKDF (reference sequence). Trimming took 3 bases from V and 3 from J, leaving 15 bases between them.

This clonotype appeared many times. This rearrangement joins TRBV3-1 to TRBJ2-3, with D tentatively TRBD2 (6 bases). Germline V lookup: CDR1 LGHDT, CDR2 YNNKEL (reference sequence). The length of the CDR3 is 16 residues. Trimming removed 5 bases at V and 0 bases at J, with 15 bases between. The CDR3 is CASSSYGGASTDTQYF. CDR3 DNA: TGTGCCAGCAGCTCATACGGGGGTGCTAGCACAGATACGCAGTATTTT.

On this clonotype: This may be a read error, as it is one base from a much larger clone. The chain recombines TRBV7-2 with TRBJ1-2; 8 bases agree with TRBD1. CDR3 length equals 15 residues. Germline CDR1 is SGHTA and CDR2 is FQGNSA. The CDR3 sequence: CASGLAPDRAGGYTF. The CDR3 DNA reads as TGTGCCAGCGGCTTAGCCCCGGACAGGGCCGGGGGCTACACCTTC.

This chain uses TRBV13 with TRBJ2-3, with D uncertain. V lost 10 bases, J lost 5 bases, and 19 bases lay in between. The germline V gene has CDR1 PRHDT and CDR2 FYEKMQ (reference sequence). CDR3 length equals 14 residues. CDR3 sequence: CAMGPEARGDTQYF. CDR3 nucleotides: TGTGCCATGGGCCCCGAGGCCCGCGGAGATACGCAGTATTTT. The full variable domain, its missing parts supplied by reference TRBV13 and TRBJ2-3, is AAGVIQSPRHLIKEKRETATLKCYPIPRHDTVYWYQQGPGQDPQFLISFYEKMQSDKGSIPDRFSAQQFSDYHSELNMSSLELGDSALYFCAMGPEARGDTQYFGPGTRLTVL.

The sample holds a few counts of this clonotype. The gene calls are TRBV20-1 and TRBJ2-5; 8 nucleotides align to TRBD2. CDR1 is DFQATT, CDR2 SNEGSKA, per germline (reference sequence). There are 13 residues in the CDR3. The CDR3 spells CSRAGLGRETQYF. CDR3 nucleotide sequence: TGCAGCAGGGCGGGACTAGGGCGAGAGACCCAGTACTTC.

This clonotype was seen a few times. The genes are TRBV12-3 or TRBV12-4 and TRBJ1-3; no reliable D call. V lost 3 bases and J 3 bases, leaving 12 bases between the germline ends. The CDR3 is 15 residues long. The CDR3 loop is CASSFVIRDGNTIYF. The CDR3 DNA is TGTGCCAGCAGTTTTGTCATAAGGGATGGAAACACCATATATTTT.

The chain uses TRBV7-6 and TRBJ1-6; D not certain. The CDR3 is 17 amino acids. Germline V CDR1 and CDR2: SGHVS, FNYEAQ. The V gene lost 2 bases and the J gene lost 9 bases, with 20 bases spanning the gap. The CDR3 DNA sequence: TGTGCCAGCAGCTTAAGTACCTTTCCAGGATCGAGTTCACCCCTCCACTTT. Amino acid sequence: CASSLSTFPGSSSPLHF. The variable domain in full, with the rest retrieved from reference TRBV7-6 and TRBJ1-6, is GAGVSQSPRYKVTKRGQDVALRCDPISGHVSLYWYRQALGQGPEFLTYFNYEAQQDKSGLPNDRFSAERPEGSISTLTIQRTEQRDSAMYRCASSLSTFPGSSSPLHFGNGTRLTVT.

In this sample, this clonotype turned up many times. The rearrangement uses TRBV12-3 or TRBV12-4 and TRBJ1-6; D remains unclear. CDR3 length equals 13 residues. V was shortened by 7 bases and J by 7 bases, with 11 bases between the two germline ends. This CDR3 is CASTEVGNSPLHF. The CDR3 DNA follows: TGTGCCAGCACTGAAGTTGGAAATTCACCCCTCCACTTT.

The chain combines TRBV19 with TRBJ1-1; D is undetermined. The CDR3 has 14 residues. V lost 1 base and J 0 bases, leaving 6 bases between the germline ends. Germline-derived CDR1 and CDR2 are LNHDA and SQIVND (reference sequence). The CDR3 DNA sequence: TGTGCCAGTAGTATAGGATCTATGAACACTGAAGCTTTCTTT. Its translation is CASSIGSMNTEAFF. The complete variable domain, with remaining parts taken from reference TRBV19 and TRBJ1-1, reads DGGITQSPKYLFRKEGQNVTLSCEQNLNHDAMYWYRQDPGQGLRLIYYSQIVNDFQKGDIAEGYSVSREKKESFPLTVTSAQKNPTAFYLCASSIGSMNTEAFFGQGTRLTVV.

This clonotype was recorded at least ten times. CDR3 amino acids: CASSSPLVTSAGRYEQYF. The CDR3 DNA sequence: TGTGCCAGCAGCTCCCCTCTCGTGACTAGCGCAGGTCGGTACGAGCAGTACTTC. This sequence joins TRBV11-2 and TRBJ2-7; 8 nucleotides line up with TRBD2. J gave up 4 bases and V 4 bases, and 18 bases lay outside the gene matches. The CDR3 loop spans 18 amino acids. Germline V gene data show CDR1 as SGHAT and CDR2 as FQNNGV.